These 16 T cell receptor beta chains were sequenced from one sample in a study of blood T cell repertoires in COVID-19. Profiled with immunoSEQ multiplex PCR; TCRdb holds only in-frame clones, not every one. Counted here are around 200,000 clones, around nine tenths occurring once; the ten biggest clones make up roughly 6.2%. Sequences were obtained from peripheral blood. All receptors come from a man aged 55 to 70 who had recovered from COVID-19.

V usage is TRBV28 and J usage is TRBJ1-6; D is undetermined. This CDR3 contains 12 residues. The V end lost 5 bases, the J end lost 9 bases, and 8 bases lay between the germline ends. Germline assignment: CDR1 MDHEN and CDR2 SYDVKM. The CDR3 DNA reads TGTGCCAGCAGTGTTCCCCTTTCACCCCTCCACTTT. It encodes CASSVPLSPLHF.

As DNA, the CDR3 is TGTGCCATCGTGGACAGGCTGAACACTGAAGCTTTCTTT. It is translated as CAIVDRLNTEAFF. V usage is TRBV12-3 or TRBV12-4 and J usage is TRBJ1-1; TRBD1 agrees at 7 bases. Trimming cost V 10 bases and J 0 bases; bases outside gene matches: 5. The CDR3 spans 13 residues.

The V gene is TRBV30, the J gene TRBJ2-7, with 13 positions matching TRBD2. The V gene's germline CDR1 is GTSNPN and CDR2 SVGIG (reference sequence). This CDR3 region has 13 residues. J was trimmed by 6 bases and V by 5 bases; bases with no gene match: 4. This CDR3 is CAWETSGRLEQYF. Here the CDR3 DNA reads TGTGCCTGGGAGACTAGCGGGAGGCTCGAGCAGTACTTC.

The chain combines TRBV5-4 with TRBJ2-1, with a weak D call TRBD2 (6 bases). Trimming left V 0 bases short and J 5 bases short, with 12 bases between. CDR1 is SGHNT and CDR2 is YYREEE in the germline V gene (reference sequence). This CDR3 has 15 amino acids. This chain's CDR3 is CASSLGSGHDNEQFF. In DNA, the CDR3 is TGTGCCAGCAGCTTGGGCAGCGGGCATGACAATGAGCAGTTCTTC.

The chain uses TRBV30 and TRBJ1-6; 7 nucleotides agree with TRBD1. J was trimmed by 7 bases and V by 4 bases; bases with no gene match: 7. This CDR3 has 14 residues. CDR1 GTSNPN and CDR2 SVGIG come from the germline V gene (reference sequence). As DNA, the CDR3 is TGTGCCTGGATCCCGGGACAGAAGAATTCACCCCTCCACTTT. Its protein product is CAWIPGQKNSPLHF.

V gene TRBV5-1 combines with J gene TRBJ1-1; TRBD1 is a possible D gene (5 bases). CDR3 length: 14 residues. Trimming shortened V by 6 bases and J by 2 bases, and 14 bases separated the two germline ends. From germline, CDR1 is SGHRS and CDR2 YFSETQ. This CDR3 is CASTASGFNTEAFF. In DNA, the CDR3 is TGCGCCAGCACCGCCTCAGGGTTTAACACTGAAGCTTTCTTT.

This clone turned up a few times. The V gene is TRBV6-2 or TRBV6-3, the J gene TRBJ2-2, with 8 bases identical to TRBD1. J lost 1 base, V lost 1 base, and 2 bases had no gene match. There are 16 residues in the CDR3. From germline, CDR1 is MNHEY and CDR2 SVGEGT. CDR3 in amino acids: CASSYLGTGNTGELFF. The CDR3 DNA follows: TGTGCCAGCAGTTACTTGGGGACAGGGAACACCGGGGAGCTGTTTTTT.

The chain has TRBV24-1 and TRBJ2-2; D is possibly TRBD2 (5 bases). The CDR3 spans 18 residues. V lost 3 bases and J 5 bases, leaving 21 bases between the germline ends. Germline V gene sequence: CDR1 KGHDR, CDR2 SFDVKD. CDR3: CATSDGRDTLRGTGELFF. CDR3 in DNA: TGTGCCACCAGTGATGGTCGGGATACTTTAAGAGGGACCGGGGAGCTGTTTTTT.

V usage is TRBV14 and J usage is TRBJ2-1; D gene unclear. The V gene's germline CDR1 is SGHDN and CDR2 FVKESK. CDR3 length equals 12 residues. V lost 3 bases to trimming and J lost 7 bases, with 7 bases between them. The DNA of the CDR3 is TGTGCCAGCAGCCAGTCCCGGAATGAGCAGTTCTTC. This translates into CASSQSRNEQFF.

The chain recombines TRBV28 with TRBJ2-2; 7 bases match TRBD1. V trimming: 3 bases; J trimming: 5 bases; junction bases outside the gene matches: 9. The CDR3 sequence is 16 residues long. Germline CDR1 MDHEN, CDR2 SYDVKM. Here the CDR3 reads CASSLNQGERTGELFF. The CDR3 bases are TGTGCCAGCAGTTTGAACCAGGGGGAGAGAACCGGGGAGCTGTTTTTT.

The chain uses TRBV5-1 and TRBJ2-1; TRBD1 agrees at 7 bases. The CDR3 totals 16 residues. CDR1 and CDR2 from the germline V gene are SGHRS and YFSETQ. V trimming: 4 bases; J trimming: 5 bases; junction bases outside the gene matches: 12. The CDR3 DNA sequence: TGCGCCAGCAGCCTCGGGTACAGGGGCCCTCACAATGAGCAGTTCTTC. It encodes CASSLGYRGPHNEQFF.

This sequence joins TRBV6-2 or TRBV6-3 and TRBJ2-7, with D possibly matching TRBD2 (5 bases). CDR1 is MNHEY and CDR2 is SVGEGT in the germline V gene. The length of the CDR3 is 13 residues. V was pared by 3 bases and J by 3 bases, with 9 bases between. The CDR3 sequence is CASSYEEDYEQYF. The CDR3 DNA sequence: TGTGCCAGCAGTTATGAGGAGGACTACGAGCAGTACTTC.

V gene TRBV4-1 combines with J gene TRBJ1-5; TRBD1 matches 7 bases. Trimming removed 3 bases from V and 7 bases from J; junction bases left unmatched: 6. The CDR3 loop spans 14 amino acids. Germline values: CDR1 MGHRA, CDR2 YSYEKL. CDR3 nucleotide sequence: TGCGCCAGCAGCCAGGGACGGGGACAGCAGCCCCAGCATTTT. It codes for CASSQGRGQQPQHF.

V gene TRBV15 combines with J gene TRBJ2-5; 9 bases map to TRBD1. Germline V CDR1 and CDR2: LNHNV, YYDKDF (reference sequence). This CDR3 is 16 amino acids long. V trimming: 8 bases; J trimming: 2 bases; junction bases outside the gene matches: 12. The CDR3 nucleotides are TGTGCCACCGGGACACCGGGACAGGGAATACAAGAGACCCAGTACTTC. This encodes CATGTPGQGIQETQYF.

The V call is TRBV6-5, the J call TRBJ2-2; perhaps TRBD1 as D (5 bases). The germline V gene encodes CDR1 MNHEY and CDR2 SVGAGI. Trimming pared 7 bases from V and 5 bases from J, leaving 17 bases between. CDR3 size: 15 residues. This chain's CDR3 is CASTRDGVVTGELFF. The DNA for the CDR3 is TGTGCCAGCACCAGGGATGGCGTAGTTACCGGGGAGCTGTTTTTT.

This chain uses TRBV3-1 (or the pseudogene TRBV3-2) with TRBJ1-3; possibly TRBD1 for D (5 bases). V lost 4 bases, J lost 2 bases, and 12 bases lay in between. This CDR3 contains 15 residues. From germline, CDR1 is LGHDT and CDR2 YNNKEL (reference sequence). The CDR3 region is CASSLDGGTGNTIYF. CDR3 DNA sequence: TGTGCCAGCAGCCTAGATGGGGGGACTGGAAACACCATATATTTT.